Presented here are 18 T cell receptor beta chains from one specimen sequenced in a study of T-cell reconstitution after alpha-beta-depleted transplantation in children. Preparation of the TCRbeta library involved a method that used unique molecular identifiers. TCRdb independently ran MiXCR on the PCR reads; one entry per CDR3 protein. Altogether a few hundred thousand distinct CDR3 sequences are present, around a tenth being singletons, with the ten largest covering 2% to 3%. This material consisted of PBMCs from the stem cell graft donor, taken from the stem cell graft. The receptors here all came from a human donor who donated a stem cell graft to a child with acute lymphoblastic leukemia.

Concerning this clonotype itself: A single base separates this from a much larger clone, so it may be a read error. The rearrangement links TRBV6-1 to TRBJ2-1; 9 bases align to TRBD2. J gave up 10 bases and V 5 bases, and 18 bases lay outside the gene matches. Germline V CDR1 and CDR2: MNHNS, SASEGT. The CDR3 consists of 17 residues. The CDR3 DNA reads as TGTGCCAGCAGTCGTCCCGGGACTCGCGGGAGGGCTGGAGAGCAGTTCTTC. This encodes CASSRPGTRGRAGEQFF.

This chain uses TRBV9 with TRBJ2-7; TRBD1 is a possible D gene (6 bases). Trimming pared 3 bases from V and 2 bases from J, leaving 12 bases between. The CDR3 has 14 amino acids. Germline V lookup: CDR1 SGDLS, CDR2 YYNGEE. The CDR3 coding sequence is TGTGCCAGCAGCGAACAGGGAGAGGCCTACGAGCAGTACTTC. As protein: CASSEQGEAYEQYF.

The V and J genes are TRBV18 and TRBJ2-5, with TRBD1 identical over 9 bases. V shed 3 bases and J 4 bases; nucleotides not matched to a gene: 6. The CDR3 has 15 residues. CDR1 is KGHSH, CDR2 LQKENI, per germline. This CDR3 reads CASSPGTGSSETQYF. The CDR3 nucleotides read TGTGCCAGCTCACCCGGGACAGGGTCATCAGAGACCCAGTACTTC. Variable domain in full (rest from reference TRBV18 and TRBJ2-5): NAGVMQNPRHLVRRRGQEARLRCSPMKGHSHVYWYRQLPEEGLKFMVYLQKENIIDESGMPKERFSAEFPKEGPSILRIQQVVRGDSAAYFCASSPGTGSSETQYFGPGTRLLVL.

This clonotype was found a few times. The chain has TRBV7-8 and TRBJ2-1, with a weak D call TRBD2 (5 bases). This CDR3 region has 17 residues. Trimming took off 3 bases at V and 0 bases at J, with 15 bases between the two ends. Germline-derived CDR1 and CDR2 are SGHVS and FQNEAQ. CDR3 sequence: CASSFRSGRFSYNEQFF. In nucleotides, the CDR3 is TGTGCCAGCAGCTTTAGGAGCGGACGTTTCTCCTACAATGAGCAGTTCTTC.

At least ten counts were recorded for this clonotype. CDR3 sequence (DNA): TGTGCCAGCAGCCAAGAGGGGGGCTCTGGGGCCAACGTCCTGACTTTC. Translated, it gives CASSQEGGSGANVLTF. The chain uses TRBV4-2 and TRBJ2-6; D perhaps matches TRBD2 (6 bases). V was clipped by 0 bases and J by 0 bases, with 6 bases between them. This CDR3 comprises 16 residues. Germline CDR1 and CDR2: LGHNA and YNFKEQ.

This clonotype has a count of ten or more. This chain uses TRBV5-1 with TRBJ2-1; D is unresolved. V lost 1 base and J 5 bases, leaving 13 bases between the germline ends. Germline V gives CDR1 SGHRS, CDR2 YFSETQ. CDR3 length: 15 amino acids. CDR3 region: CASSLSPGLHNEQFF. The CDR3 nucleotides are TGCGCCAGCAGCTTGAGCCCAGGATTGCACAATGAGCAGTTCTTC.

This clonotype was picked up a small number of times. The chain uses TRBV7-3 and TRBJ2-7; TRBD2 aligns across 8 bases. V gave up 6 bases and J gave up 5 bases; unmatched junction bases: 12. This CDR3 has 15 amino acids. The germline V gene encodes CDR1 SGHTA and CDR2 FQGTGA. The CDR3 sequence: CASRIEGLGRHEQYF. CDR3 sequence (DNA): TGTGCCAGCAGGATCGAGGGACTAGGGCGTCACGAGCAGTACTTC.

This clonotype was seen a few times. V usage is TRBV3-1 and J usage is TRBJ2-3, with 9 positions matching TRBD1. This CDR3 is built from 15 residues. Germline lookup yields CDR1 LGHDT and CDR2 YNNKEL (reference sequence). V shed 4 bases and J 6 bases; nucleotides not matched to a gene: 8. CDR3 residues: CASSPWDRVSDTQYF. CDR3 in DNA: TGTGCCAGCAGCCCCTGGGACAGGGTGTCCGATACGCAGTATTTT.

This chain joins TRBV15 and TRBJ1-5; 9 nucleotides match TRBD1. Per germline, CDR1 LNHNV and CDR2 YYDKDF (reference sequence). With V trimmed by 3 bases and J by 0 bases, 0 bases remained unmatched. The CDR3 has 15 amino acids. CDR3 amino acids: CATSRDRGSNQPQHF. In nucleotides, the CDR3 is TGTGCCACCAGCAGGGACAGGGGTAGCAATCAGCCCCAGCATTTT.

The CDR3 nucleotides are TGTGCCAGCAGCTTAGAAGTAACGCCTAGACCTGGAAACACCATATATTTT. Residues: CASSLEVTPRPGNTIYF. The rearrangement uses TRBV11-2 and TRBJ1-3; no clear D gene. V was shortened by 0 bases and J by 2 bases, with 14 bases between the two germline ends. The CDR3 sequence is 17 residues long. Germline V gene sequence: CDR1 SGHAT, CDR2 FQNNGV.

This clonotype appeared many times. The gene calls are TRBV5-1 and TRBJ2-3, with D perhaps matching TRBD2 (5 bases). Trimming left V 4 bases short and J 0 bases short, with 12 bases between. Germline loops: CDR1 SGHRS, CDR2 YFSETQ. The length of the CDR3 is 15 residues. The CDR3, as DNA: TGCGCCAGCAGCCCGGACTCGTATAGCACAGATACGCAGTATTTT. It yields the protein CASSPDSYSTDTQYF.

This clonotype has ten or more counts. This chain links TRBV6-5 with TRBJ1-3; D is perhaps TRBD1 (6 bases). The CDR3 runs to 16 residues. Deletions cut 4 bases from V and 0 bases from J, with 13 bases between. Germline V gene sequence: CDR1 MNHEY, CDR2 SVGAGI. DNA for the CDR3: TGTGCCAGCAGTTCAAGGGGGTTCAGCTCTGGAAACACCATATATTTT. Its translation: CASSSRGFSSGNTIYF.

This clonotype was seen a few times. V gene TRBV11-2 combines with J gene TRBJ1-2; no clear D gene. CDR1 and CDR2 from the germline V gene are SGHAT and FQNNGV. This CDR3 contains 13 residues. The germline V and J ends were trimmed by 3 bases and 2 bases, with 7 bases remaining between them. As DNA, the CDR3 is TGTGCCAGCAGCTTCGCAGGAAACTATGGCTACACCTTC. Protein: CASSFAGNYGYTF.

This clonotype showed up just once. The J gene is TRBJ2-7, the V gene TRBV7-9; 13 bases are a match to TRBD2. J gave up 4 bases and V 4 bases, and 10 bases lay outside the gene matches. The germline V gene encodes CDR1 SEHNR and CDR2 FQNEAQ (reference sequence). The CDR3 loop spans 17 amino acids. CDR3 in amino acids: CASSSTSKLAGGYEQYF. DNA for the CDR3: TGTGCCAGCAGCTCAACCTCTAAACTAGCGGGAGGGTACGAGCAGTACTTC. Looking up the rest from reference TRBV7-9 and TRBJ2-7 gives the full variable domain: DTGVSQNPRHKITKRGQNVTFRCDPISEHNRLYWYRQTLGQGPEFLTYFQNEAQLEKSRLLSDRFSAERPKGSFSTLEIQRTEQGDSAMYLCASSSTSKLAGGYEQYFGPGTRLTVT.

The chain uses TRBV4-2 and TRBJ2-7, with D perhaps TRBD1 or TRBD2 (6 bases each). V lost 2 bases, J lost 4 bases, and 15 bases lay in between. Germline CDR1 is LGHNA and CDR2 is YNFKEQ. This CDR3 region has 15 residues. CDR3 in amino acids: CASSQSGAGLYEQYF. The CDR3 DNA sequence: TGTGCCAGCAGCCAATCAGGGGCAGGACTATACGAGCAGTACTTC.

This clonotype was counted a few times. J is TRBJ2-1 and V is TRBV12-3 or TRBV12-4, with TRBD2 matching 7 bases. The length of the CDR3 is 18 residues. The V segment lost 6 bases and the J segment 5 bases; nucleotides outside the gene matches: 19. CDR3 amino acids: CASSAEWGGAGKHNEQFF. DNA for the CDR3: TGTGCCAGCAGCGCCGAGTGGGGGGGAGCGGGAAAGCACAATGAGCAGTTCTTC.

The CDR3 coding sequence is TGCAGTGCTAGACAGCCGGGAGGTGGGGATGAGCAGTTCTTC. Protein: CSARQPGGGDEQFF. V and J are TRBV20-1 and TRBJ2-1; TRBD2 matches at 7 bases. The CDR3 is 14 residues long. The J segment lost 8 bases and the V segment lost 2 bases, leaving 9 bases of the junction unmatched. Germline V gene sequence: CDR1 DFQATT, CDR2 SNEGSKA (reference sequence).

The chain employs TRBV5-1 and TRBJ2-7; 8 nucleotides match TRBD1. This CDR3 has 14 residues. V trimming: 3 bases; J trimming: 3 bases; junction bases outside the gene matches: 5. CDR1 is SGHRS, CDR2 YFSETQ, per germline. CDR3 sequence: CASSSQGQVYEQYF. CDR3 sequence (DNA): TGCGCCAGCAGCTCTCAGGGACAGGTCTACGAGCAGTACTTC.